Listed below are T cell receptor beta chains from one sample, sequenced in a study of blood T cell repertoires in COVID-19. This table comes from immunoSEQ multiplex PCR, and its TCRdb copy is limited to in-frame clones, with some not included. The sample includes fewer than 250,000 clones, 88% of them seen just once. The sample consisted of PBMCs or T cells enriched from blood (not recorded which). The receptors shown here come from a woman aged 30 to 39 who had been exposed to COVID-19. Each CDR3 is given with its conserved first and last residue. Each record gives: J gene, D gene, V gene, clone size, CDR3 protein, CDR3 DNA. D genes are given only for firm matches. Size is stated for part of the rows, as once, few or many counts, or as a class when the clone is expanded.

J: TRBJ2-7; D: TRBD2; V: TRBV27; size: NA; CDR3: CASSARTSGRSYEQYF; DNA: TGTGCCAGCAGTGCCCGGACTAGCGGGAGGTCCTACGAGCAGTACTTC
J: TRBJ2-2; D: NA; V: TRBV3-1/TRBV3-2; size: NA; CDR3: CASSQTGLSAVGELFF; DNA: TGTGCCAGCAGCCAGACGGGACTTTCGGCGGTAGGGGAGCTGTTTTTT
J: TRBJ1-3; D: NA; V: TRBV3-1/TRBV3-2; size: once; CDR3: CASSHQGSGNTIYF; DNA: TGTGCCAGCAGCCACCAGGGCTCTGGAAACACCATATATTTT
J: TRBJ2-7; D: TRBD2; V: TRBV2; size: NA; CDR3: CASRSGGLAGVGYEQYF; DNA: TGTGCCAGCAGGAGTGGGGGGCTAGCGGGAGTAGGATACGAGCAGTACTTC
J: TRBJ1-1; D: TRBD1; V: TRBV3-1/TRBV3-2; size: NA; CDR3: CASGYRGLNTEAFF; DNA: TGTGCCAGCGGTTACAGGGGTTTGAACACTGAAGCTTTCTTT
J: TRBJ2-1; D: TRBD2; V: TRBV29-1; size: NA; CDR3: CSVELLRGRAGNEQFF; DNA: TGCAGCGTTGAATTGTTGCGAGGGAGGGCTGGGAATGAGCAGTTCTTC
J: TRBJ2-7; D: TRBD1; V: TRBV19; size: few; CDR3: CASTPGTVLDEQYF; DNA: TGTGCCAGTACCCCAGGGACAGTTTTGGACGAGCAGTACTTC
J: TRBJ1-3; D: TRBD1; V: TRBV10-3; size: NA; CDR3: CAISESFLRTGSGNTIYF; DNA: TGTGCCATCAGTGAGTCCTTTCTAAGGACAGGGTCTGGAAACACCATATATTTT
J: TRBJ2-2; D: NA; V: TRBV29-1; size: NA; CDR3: CSVQGAGELFF; DNA: TGCAGCGTGCAGGGTGCCGGGGAGCTGTTTTTT
J: TRBJ1-2; D: NA; V: TRBV14; size: few; CDR3: CASSQVQGSQGYTF; DNA: TGTGCCAGCAGCCAAGTACAGGGCAGCCAGGGCTACACCTTC
J: TRBJ1-5; D: NA; V: TRBV11-3; size: once; CDR3: CASSFPGQRLYSNQPQHF; DNA: TGTGCCAGCAGCTTCCCTGGACAGAGATTATATAGCAATCAGCCCCAGCATTTT
J: TRBJ1-2; D: TRBD1; V: TRBV5-6; size: NA; CDR3: CASSLGTGVHGYTF; DNA: TGTGCCAGCAGCTTGGGGACAGGGGTCCATGGCTACACCTTC
J: TRBJ2-7; D: TRBD1; V: TRBV6-5; size: NA; CDR3: CASRKGTVVFEQYF; DNA: TGTGCCAGCAGGAAAGGGACAGTGGTATTCGAGCAGTACTTC
J: TRBJ1-5; D: TRBD1; V: TRBV10-3; size: NA; CDR3: CAISDPTGGNQPQHF; DNA: TGTGCCATCAGTGACCCGACAGGGGGGAATCAGCCCCAGCATTTT
J: TRBJ1-1; D: NA; V: TRBV9; size: NA; CDR3: CASSTGQSNTEAFF; DNA: TGTGCCAGCAGCACAGGACAGTCGAACACTGAAGCTTTCTTT
J: TRBJ2-1; D: NA; V: TRBV5-6; size: NA; CDR3: CASSLLTSRNEQFF; DNA: TGTGCCAGCAGCTTGTTAACTAGCAGGAATGAGCAGTTCTTC
J: TRBJ1-4; D: NA; V: TRBV28; size: NA; CDR3: CASRATGRINEKLFF; DNA: TGTGCCAGCAGAGCGACAGGTCGCATTAATGAAAAACTGTTTTTT
J: TRBJ1-1; D: NA; V: TRBV29-1; size: NA; CDR3: CSVEPGNTEAFF; DNA: TGCAGCGTTGAACCGGGTAACACTGAAGCTTTCTTT
J: TRBJ1-1; D: TRBD1; V: TRBV19; size: NA; CDR3: CASRLSGTADTEAFF; DNA: TGTGCCAGTAGACTTTCCGGGACAGCGGACACTGAAGCTTTCTTT
J: TRBJ2-7; D: NA; V: TRBV5-1; size: NA; CDR3: CASSLDSTYEQYF; DNA: TGCGCCAGCAGCCTGGACAGTACCTACGAGCAGTACTTC
J: TRBJ1-2; D: TRBD1; V: TRBV6-5; size: NA; CDR3: CASSRDSPNYGYTF; DNA: TGTGCCAGCAGTCGGGACAGCCCTAACTATGGCTACACCTTC
J: TRBJ2-7; D: TRBD1; V: TRBV4-1; size: NA; CDR3: CASSQDNRQGVYEQYF; DNA: TGCGCCAGCAGCCAAGATAACAGGCAGGGGGTCTACGAGCAGTACTTC
J: TRBJ2-1; D: NA; V: TRBV7-2; size: NA; CDR3: CASSPRLAYNEQFF; DNA: TGTGCCAGCAGCCCTCGGCTAGCGTACAATGAGCAGTTCTTC
J: TRBJ1-1; D: NA; V: TRBV14; size: NA; CDR3: CASSQEITGLNTEAFF; DNA: TGTGCCAGCAGCCAAGAGATCACAGGTCTGAACACTGAAGCTTTCTTT
J: TRBJ1-5; D: TRBD1; V: TRBV7-8; size: NA; CDR3: CASSPRFGTAFIQPQHF; DNA: TGTGCCAGCAGCCCCAGATTCGGGACAGCGTTTATTCAGCCCCAGCATTTT
J: TRBJ1-2; D: NA; V: TRBV2; size: NA; CDR3: CASSEWEGLKGYTF; DNA: TGTGCCAGCAGTGAATGGGAGGGGCTGAAAGGCTACACCTTC
J: TRBJ2-1; D: TRBD2; V: TRBV3-1/TRBV3-2; size: once; CDR3: CASSHIRGTSGSNEQFF; DNA: TGTGCCAGCAGCCATATTCGCGGGACTAGCGGGTCGAATGAGCAGTTCTTC
J: TRBJ2-7; D: NA; V: TRBV21-1; size: NA; CDR3: CASSKVLGREQYF; DNA: TGTGCCAGCAGCAAAGTACTGGGGCGCGAGCAGTACTTC
J: TRBJ2-1; D: NA; V: TRBV6-1; size: NA; CDR3: CASSETVNEQFF; DNA: TGTGCCAGCAGTGAAACAGTCAATGAGCAGTTCTTC
J: TRBJ1-1; D: NA; V: TRBV20-1; size: NA; CDR3: CSANRNTEAFF; DNA: TGCAGTGCTAACAGGAACACTGAAGCTTTCTTT
J: TRBJ1-2; D: NA; V: TRBV15; size: NA; CDR3: CATSRTPRGLPFNYGYTF; DNA: TGTGCCACCAGCAGAACCCCTCGAGGGTTGCCCTTTAACTATGGCTACACCTTC
J: TRBJ2-7; D: NA; V: TRBV11-1; size: NA; CDR3: CASSPPERSSYEQYF; DNA: TGTGCCAGCAGCCCCCCGGAGAGGAGCTCCTACGAGCAGTACTTC
J: TRBJ2-5; D: NA; V: TRBV5-1; size: NA; CDR3: CASSMYSETQYF; DNA: TGCGCCAGCAGCATGTACAGCGAGACCCAGTACTTC
J: TRBJ1-5; D: NA; V: TRBV7-2; size: NA; CDR3: CASSLRWGGNQPQHF; DNA: TGTGCCAGCAGCTTACGGTGGGGAGGGAATCAGCCCCAGCATTTT
J: TRBJ1-3; D: NA; V: TRBV6-5; size: NA; CDR3: CASSYSGAGLGNTIYF; DNA: TGTGCCAGCAGTTACTCAGGGGCAGGCCTCGGAAACACCATATATTTT
J: TRBJ2-7; D: TRBD2; V: TRBV24-1; size: NA; CDR3: CATSDLTSGYYEQYF; DNA: TGTGCCACCAGTGACCTGACTAGCGGGTATTACGAGCAGTACTTC
J: TRBJ2-2; D: TRBD2; V: TRBV7-9; size: NA; CDR3: CASSSLATNTGELFF; DNA: TGTGCCAGCAGCTCACTAGCGACGAACACCGGGGAGCTGTTTTTT
J: TRBJ1-5; D: NA; V: TRBV4-1; size: NA; CDR3: CASSQVGGGSNQPQHF; DNA: TGCGCCAGCAGCCAAGTCGGGGGAGGGAGCAATCAGCCCCAGCATTTT
J: TRBJ1-3; D: NA; V: TRBV2; size: NA; CDR3: CASSRLPSSGNTIYF; DNA: TGTGCCAGCAGTCGACTTCCTAGCTCTGGAAACACCATATATTTT
J: TRBJ1-2; D: NA; V: TRBV3-1/TRBV3-2; size: NA; CDR3: CASRAANYGYTF; DNA: TGTGCCAGCCGCGCGGCTAACTATGGCTACACCTTC